This T cell receptor (beta chain) was retrieved from a study of OX40 agonist ivuxolimab in advanced cancers. In the study overall: The patients got ivuxolimab, which is an agonistic anti-OX40 (CD134) antibody. Partial responses were achieved by three patients: one hepatocellular carcinoma, two cutaneous melanoma. Study-wide results and caveats: Among expanded peripheral T cells, antigen specificity went undetermined.

From germline, CDR1 is ENHRY and CDR2 SYGVKD. J was trimmed by 0 bases and V by 7 bases; bases with no gene match: 7. This CDR3 is built from 15 residues. Sequenced by immunoSEQ multiplex PCR; TCRdb stores in-frame clones only, minus some. The table has about 46,000 clones, around nine tenths seen once. On this clone itself: The antigen is undetermined.

The sequence derives from an adult with an advanced solid tumor such as melanoma, head and neck, liver or kidney cancer. The source was CD4+ or CD8+ T cells sorted from blood, collected in a trial of the OX40 agonist ivuxolimab. The chain recombines TRBV10-3 with TRBJ2-7, with 9 bases lining up with TRBD2. CDR3 loop: CAIMGSGSNSYEQYF. CDR3 sequence (DNA): TGTGCCATCATGGGTAGCGGGAGTAACTCCTACGAGCAGTACTTC.